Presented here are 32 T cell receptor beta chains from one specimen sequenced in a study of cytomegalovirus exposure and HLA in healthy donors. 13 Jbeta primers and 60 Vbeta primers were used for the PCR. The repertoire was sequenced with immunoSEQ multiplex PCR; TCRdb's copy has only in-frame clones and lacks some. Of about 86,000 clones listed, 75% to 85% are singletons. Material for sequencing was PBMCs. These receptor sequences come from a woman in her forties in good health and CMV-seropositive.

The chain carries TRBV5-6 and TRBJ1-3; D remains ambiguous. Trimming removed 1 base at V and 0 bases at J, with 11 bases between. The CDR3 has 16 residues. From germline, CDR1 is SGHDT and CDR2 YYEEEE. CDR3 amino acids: CASSLWEVLSGNTIYF. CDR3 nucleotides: TGTGCCAGCAGCTTGTGGGAGGTCCTCTCTGGAAACACCATATATTTT. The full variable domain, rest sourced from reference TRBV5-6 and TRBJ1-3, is DAGVTQSPTHLIKTRGQQVTLRCSPKSGHDTVSWYQQALGQGPQFIFQYYEEEERQRGNFPDRFSGHQFPNYSSELNVNALLLGDSALYLCASSLWEVLSGNTIYFGEGSWLTVV.

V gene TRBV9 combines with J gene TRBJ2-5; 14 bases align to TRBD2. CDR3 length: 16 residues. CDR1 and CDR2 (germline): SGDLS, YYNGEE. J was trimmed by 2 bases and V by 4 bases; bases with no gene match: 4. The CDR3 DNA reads TGTGCCAGCAGCCCAGGACTAGCGGGGGGACAAGAGACCCAGTACTTC. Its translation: CASSPGLAGGQETQYF.

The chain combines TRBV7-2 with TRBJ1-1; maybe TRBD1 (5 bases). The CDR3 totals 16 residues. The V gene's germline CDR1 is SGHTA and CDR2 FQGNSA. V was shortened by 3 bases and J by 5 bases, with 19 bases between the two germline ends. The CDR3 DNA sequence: TGTGCCAGCAGCTTGGGCTGGGGCTCTAGAACGACTGAAGCTTTCTTT. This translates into CASSLGWGSRTTEAFF.

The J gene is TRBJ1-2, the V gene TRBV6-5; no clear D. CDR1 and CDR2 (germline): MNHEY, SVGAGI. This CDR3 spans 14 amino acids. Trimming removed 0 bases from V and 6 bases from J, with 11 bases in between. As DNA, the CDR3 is TGTGCCAGCAGTTACTCTGCGGCAGAAGATGGCTACACCTTC. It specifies CASSYSAAEDGYTF.

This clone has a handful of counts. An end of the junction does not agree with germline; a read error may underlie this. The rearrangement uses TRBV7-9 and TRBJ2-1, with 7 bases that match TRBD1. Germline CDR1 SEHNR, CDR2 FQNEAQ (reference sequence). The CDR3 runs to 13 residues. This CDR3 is CASSIPGQWPAVF. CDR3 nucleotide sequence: TGTGCCAGCAGCATACCGGGACAGTGGCCAGCGGTCTTC.

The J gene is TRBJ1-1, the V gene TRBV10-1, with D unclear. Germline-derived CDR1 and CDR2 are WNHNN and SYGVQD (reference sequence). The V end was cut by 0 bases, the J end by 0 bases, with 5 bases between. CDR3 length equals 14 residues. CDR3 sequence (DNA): TGCGCCAGCAGTGAGTCCAGTATGAACACTGAAGCTTTCTTT. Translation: CASSESSMNTEAFF.

CDR3 sequence: CASSPRFGGTGELFF. The CDR3 bases are TGTGCCAGCTCACCACGGTTCGGGGGGACCGGGGAGCTGTTTTTT. J is TRBJ2-2 and V is TRBV18; the match to TRBD2 covers 7 bases. Germline V gene data show CDR1 as KGHSH and CDR2 as LQKENI. There are 15 residues in the CDR3. Unmatched junction bases numbered 4, after V lost 1 base and J lost 5 bases.

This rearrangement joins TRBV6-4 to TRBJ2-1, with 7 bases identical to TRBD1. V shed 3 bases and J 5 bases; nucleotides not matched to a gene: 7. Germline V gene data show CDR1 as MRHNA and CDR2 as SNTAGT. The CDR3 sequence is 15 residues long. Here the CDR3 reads CASSDETGTNNEQFF. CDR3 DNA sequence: TGTGCCAGCAGTGATGAGACAGGGACGAACAATGAGCAGTTCTTC.

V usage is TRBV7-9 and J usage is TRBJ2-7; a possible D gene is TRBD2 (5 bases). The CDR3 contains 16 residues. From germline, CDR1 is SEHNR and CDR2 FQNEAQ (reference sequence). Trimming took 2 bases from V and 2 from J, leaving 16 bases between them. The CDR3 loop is CASSLRYASGTYEQYF. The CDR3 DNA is TGTGCCAGCAGCTTACGGTACGCAAGCGGCACCTACGAGCAGTACTTC. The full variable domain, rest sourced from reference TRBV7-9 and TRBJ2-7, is DTGVSQNPRHKITKRGQNVTFRCDPISEHNRLYWYRQTLGQGPEFLTYFQNEAQLEKSRLLSDRFSAERPKGSFSTLEIQRTEQGDSAMYLCASSLRYASGTYEQYFGPGTRLTVT.

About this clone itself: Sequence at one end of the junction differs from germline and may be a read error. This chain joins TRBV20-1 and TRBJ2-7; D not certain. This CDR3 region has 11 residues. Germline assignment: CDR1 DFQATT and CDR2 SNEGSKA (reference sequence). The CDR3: CSMGGQPHLSF. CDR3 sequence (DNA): TGCAGTATGGGTGGGCAGCCTCATCTCAGCTTC.

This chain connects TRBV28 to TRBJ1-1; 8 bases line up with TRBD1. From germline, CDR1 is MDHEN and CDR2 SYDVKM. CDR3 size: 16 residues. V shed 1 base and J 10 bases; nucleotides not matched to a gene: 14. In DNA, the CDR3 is TGTGCCAGCAGTTTATATAGGCTGGGGACAGGTGGCGGAGCTTTCTTT. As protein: CASSLYRLGTGGGAFF.

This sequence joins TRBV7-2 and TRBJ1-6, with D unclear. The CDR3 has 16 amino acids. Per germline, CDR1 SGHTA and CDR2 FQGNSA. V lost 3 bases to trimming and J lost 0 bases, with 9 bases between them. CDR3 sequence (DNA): TGTGCCAGCAGCTTCGAGGGAAGCTCCTATAATTCACCCCTCCACTTT. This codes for CASSFEGSSYNSPLHF.

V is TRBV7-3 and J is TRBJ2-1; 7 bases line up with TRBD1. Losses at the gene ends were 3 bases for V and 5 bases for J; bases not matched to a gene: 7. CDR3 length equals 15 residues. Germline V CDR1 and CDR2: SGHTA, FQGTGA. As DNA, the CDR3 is TGTGCCAGCAGCTTTGGGGACAGTCTAAACAATGAGCAGTTCTTC. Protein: CASSFGDSLNNEQFF.

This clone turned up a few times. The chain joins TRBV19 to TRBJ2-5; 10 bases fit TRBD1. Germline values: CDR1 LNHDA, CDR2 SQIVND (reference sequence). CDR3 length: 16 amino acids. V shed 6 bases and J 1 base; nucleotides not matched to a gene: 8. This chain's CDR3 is CASSPGDRGPQETQYF. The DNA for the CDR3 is TGTGCCAGTAGCCCGGGCGACAGGGGGCCCCAAGAGACCCAGTACTTC. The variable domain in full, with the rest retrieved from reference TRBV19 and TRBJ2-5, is DGGITQSPKYLFRKEGQNVTLSCEQNLNHDAMYWYRQDPGQGLRLIYYSQIVNDFQKGDIAEGYSVSREKKESFPLTVTSAQKNPTAFYLCASSPGDRGPQETQYFGPGTRLLVL.

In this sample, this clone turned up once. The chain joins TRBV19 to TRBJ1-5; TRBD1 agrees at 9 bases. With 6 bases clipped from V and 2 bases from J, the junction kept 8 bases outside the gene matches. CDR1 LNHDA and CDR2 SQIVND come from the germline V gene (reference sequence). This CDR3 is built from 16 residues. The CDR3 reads CASRRTGVSGNQPQHF. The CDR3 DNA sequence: TGTGCCAGTAGAAGGACAGGGGTGAGCGGCAATCAGCCCCAGCATTTT.

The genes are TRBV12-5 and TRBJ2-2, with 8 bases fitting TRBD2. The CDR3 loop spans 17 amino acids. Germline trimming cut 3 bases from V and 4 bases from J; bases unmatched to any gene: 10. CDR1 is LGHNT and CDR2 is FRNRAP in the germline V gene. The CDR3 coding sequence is TGTGCTAGTGGTTTAGGGGCAATCGGGGGGGCCACCGGGGAGCTGTTTTTT. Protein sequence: CASGLGAIGGATGELFF.

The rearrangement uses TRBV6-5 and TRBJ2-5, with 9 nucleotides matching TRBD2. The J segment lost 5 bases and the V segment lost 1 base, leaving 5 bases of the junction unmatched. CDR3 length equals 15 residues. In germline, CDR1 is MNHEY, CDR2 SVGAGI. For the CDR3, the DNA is TGTGCCAGCAGTTACTTCACCGGGACTAGCGAGACCCAGTACTTC. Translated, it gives CASSYFTGTSETQYF.

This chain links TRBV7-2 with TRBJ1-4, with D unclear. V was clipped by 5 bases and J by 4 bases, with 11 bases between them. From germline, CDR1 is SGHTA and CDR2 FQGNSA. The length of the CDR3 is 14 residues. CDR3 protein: CASSPGSLNEKLFF. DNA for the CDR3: TGTGCCAGCAGCCCCGGGTCCCTTAATGAAAAACTGTTTTTT.

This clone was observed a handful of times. The CDR3 sequence is CASSNAGEQYF. The CDR3 DNA reads as TGTGCCAGCAGCAACGCGGGCGAGCAGTACTTC. The gene calls are TRBV7-2 and TRBJ2-7, with D possibly being TRBD2 (5 bases). V gave up 5 bases and J gave up 6 bases, with 8 bases separating them. This CDR3 is built from 11 residues. Germline values: CDR1 SGHTA, CDR2 FQGNSA.

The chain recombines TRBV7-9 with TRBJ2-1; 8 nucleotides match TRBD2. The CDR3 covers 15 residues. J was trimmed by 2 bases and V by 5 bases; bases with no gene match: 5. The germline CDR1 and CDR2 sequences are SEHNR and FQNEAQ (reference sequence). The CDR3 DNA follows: TGTGCCAGCAGCCCCCTCGGGAGGGCCTACAATGAGCAGTTCTTC. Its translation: CASSPLGRAYNEQFF.

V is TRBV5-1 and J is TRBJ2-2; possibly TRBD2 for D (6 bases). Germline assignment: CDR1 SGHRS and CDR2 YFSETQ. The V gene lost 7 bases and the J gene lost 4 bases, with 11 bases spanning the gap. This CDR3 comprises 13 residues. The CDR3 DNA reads TGCGCCAGCGCTCTGGGAGGCACCGGGGAGCTGTTTTTT. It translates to CASALGGTGELFF.

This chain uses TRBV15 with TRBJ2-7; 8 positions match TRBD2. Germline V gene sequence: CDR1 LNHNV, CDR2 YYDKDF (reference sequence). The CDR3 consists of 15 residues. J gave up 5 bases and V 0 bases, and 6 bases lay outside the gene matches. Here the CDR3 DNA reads TGTGCCACCAGCAGAGATCCGGCGGGAGGCAACGAGCAGTACTTC. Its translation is CATSRDPAGGNEQYF.

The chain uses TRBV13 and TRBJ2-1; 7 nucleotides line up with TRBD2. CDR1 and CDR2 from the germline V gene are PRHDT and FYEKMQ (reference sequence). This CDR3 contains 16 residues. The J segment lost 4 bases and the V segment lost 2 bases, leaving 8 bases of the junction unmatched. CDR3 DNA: TGTGCCAGCAGCTTAACGGGGGAGGGAGATTACAATGAGCAGTTCTTC. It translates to CASSLTGEGDYNEQFF.

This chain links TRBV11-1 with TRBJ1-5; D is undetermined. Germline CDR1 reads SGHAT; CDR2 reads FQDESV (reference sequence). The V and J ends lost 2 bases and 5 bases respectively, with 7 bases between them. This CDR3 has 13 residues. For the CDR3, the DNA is TGTGCCAGCAGCTTAAACCGGGATCAGCCCCAGCATTTT. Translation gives CASSLNRDQPQHF.

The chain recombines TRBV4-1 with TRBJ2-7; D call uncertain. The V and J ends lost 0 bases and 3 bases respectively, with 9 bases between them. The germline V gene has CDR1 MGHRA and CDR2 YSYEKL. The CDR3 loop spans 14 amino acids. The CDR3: CASSQEWSVYEQYF. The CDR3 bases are TGCGCCAGCAGCCAAGAATGGAGTGTCTACGAGCAGTACTTC.

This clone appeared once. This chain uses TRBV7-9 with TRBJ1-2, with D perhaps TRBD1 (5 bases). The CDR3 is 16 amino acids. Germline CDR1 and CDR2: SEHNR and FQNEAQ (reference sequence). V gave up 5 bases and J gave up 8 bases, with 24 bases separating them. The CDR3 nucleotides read TGTGCCAGCAGCACACAAGGAGGGGCCAGGGTGAGGGGCTACACCTTC. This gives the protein CASSTQGGARVRGYTF.

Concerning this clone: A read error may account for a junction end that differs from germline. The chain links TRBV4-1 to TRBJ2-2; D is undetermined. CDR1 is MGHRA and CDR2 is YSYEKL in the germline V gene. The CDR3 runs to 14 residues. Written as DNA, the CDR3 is TGCGCCAGCAGTCAAGCAGAGAACACCGGGGAGCTGTTTTTT. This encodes CASSQAENTGELFF.

The DNA of the CDR3 is TGTGCTACAGGGGATGGGGCCAACGTCCTGACTTTC. Protein sequence: CATGDGANVLTF. V gene TRBV7-7 combines with J gene TRBJ2-6; 7 bases align to TRBD1. This CDR3 is built from 12 residues. In germline, CDR1 is SSHAT, CDR2 FNYEAQ (reference sequence).

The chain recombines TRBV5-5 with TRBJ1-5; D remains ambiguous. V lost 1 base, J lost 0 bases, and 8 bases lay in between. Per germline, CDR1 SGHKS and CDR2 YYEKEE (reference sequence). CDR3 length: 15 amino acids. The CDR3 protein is CASSLLANSNQPQHF. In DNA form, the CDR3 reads TGTGCCAGCAGCTTGCTGGCAAATAGCAATCAGCCCCAGCATTTT.

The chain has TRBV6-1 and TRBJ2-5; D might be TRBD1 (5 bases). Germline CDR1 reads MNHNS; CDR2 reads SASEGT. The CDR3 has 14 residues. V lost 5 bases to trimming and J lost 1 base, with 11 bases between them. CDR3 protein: CASSLKTVQETQYF. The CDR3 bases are TGTGCCAGCAGTTTAAAGACAGTCCAAGAGACCCAGTACTTC.

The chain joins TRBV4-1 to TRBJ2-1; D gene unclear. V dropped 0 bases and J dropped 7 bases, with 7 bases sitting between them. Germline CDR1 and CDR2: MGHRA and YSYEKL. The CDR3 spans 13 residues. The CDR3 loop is CASSQEWRNEQFF. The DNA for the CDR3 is TGCGCCAGCAGCCAAGAGTGGCGGAATGAGCAGTTCTTC.

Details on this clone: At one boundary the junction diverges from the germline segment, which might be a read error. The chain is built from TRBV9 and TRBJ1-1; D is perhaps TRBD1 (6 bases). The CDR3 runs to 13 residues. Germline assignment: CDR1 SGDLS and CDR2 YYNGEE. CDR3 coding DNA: TGTGCCAGCAGCGTAGAGGGGGGGAGGGTCCCAAAGTTT. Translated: CASSVEGGRVPKF.